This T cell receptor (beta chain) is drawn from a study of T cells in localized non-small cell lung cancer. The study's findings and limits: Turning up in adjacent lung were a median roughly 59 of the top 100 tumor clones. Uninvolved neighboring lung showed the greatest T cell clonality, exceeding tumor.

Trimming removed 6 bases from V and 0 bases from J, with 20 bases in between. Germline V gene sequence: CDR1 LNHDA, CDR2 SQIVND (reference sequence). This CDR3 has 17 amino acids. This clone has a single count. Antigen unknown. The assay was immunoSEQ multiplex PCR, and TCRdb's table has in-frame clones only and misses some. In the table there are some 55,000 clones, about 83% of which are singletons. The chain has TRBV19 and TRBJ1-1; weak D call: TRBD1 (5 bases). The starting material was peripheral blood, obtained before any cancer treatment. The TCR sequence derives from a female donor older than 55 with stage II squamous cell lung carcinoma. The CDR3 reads CASSHLGRARMNTEAFF. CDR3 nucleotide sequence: TGTGCCAGTAGCCACCTGGGCAGGGCGCGAATGAACACTGAAGCTTTCTTT.